Here is one TCR beta chain with its context. Its antigen is currently unknown. The trim removed 6 bases at V and 3 bases at J, leaving 8 bases unmatched. The CDR3 totals 15 residues. The germline CDR1 and CDR2 sequences are MNHEY and SVGAGI. This entry belongs to a study of blood T cells in healthy people across ages. Findings of the study overall: In these data, TCR beta diversity tracked strongly with naive T cell percentage.

The use of a sample-barcoded 5' primer and a J-beta primer mix characterized a second PCR of about 7 to 12 cycles. The authors tagged each cDNA molecule using a template-switch adaptor with 12 random nucleotides. TCRdb re-derived calls from the 5' RACE reads in MiXCR, one entry per CDR3 protein. The sample yields about 1,600,000 distinct CDR3 sequences, around two fifths seen once. Sequencing was performed on blood. The sequence came from a young woman in good health. The genes are TRBV6-5 and TRBJ2-3, with 8 bases that match TRBD2. The CDR3, as DNA: TGTGCCAGCAGCCAGAGCGGGAGACGAACAGATACGCAGTATTTT. Residues: CASSQSGRRTDTQYF.